This T cell receptor (beta chain) appears in the sequencing data of a study of Ad26.COV2.S vaccination and SARS-CoV-2 variants. Study at large: By the intramuscular route, Ad26.COV2.S was given once, or twice 56 days apart.

This sample's treatment: 15 to 20 received Ad26.COV2.S at low or high dose, single or two shots; roughly 5 received placebo; per-sample allocation not given. Samples were taken on day 63 after the first vaccine or placebo injection. Ad26.COV2.S expressed prefusion-stabilized spike from the original Wuhan strain. The CDR3 runs to 16 residues. V gave up 4 bases and J gave up 3 bases; unmatched junction bases: 5. The germline V gene has CDR1 MNHEY and CDR2 SVGEGT. This clone has a single count. Antigen specificity is unknown. Points from the study as a whole: The analyses of TCR breadth and depth may have understated the size of total T cell responses. Greater spike-specific TCR breadth was seen in vaccine recipients than in placebo recipients.

Assay: immunoSEQ multiplex PCR; the TCRdb copy retains only in-frame clones and omits some. Found here are roughly 510,000 clones, around 88% of them singletons; the top ten hold roughly 13%. The V gene is TRBV6-2 or TRBV6-3, the J gene TRBJ2-7; 14 nucleotides line up with TRBD2. The receptor was isolated from a person between 18 and 59 years old who received the Ad26.COV2.S COVID-19 vaccine or a placebo. Sequenced material: peripheral blood, taken in a trial of Ad26.COV2.S vaccine versus placebo. The CDR3, as DNA: TGTGCCAGCAGTTCCGGACTAGCGGGAGGAGGCTACGAGCAGTACTTC. Translation gives CASSSGLAGGGYEQYF.